This TCR beta chain was recovered during a study of T cells in Graves' hyperthyroidism and ophthalmopathy. TCR beta CDR3 regions were amplified from RNA. During a first-round RT-PCR of the TCR CDR3, the HTBI primer set was used. MiXCR, run by TCRdb on the multiplex PCR reads, gives a single entry per CDR3 protein. This table has roughly 500,000 distinct CDR3 sequences, roughly 46% appearing once. This clonotype was detected ten times or more. Its matching antigen is unknown. Study-wide points: The model forecast ophthalmopathy, anticipating it by a median about 6.5 months before onset. Blood samples included most of the expanded thyroid clonotypes exceeding 0.001.

Uncontrolled infection, other autoimmune disease, pregnancy or lactation disqualified patients from enrolment. CDR1 SEHNR and CDR2 FQNEAQ come from the germline V gene (reference sequence). The V gene lost 8 bases and the J gene lost 4 bases, with 12 bases spanning the gap. The CDR3 runs to 12 residues. Sequenced input: peripheral blood or thyroid tissue (not recorded which). This chain connects TRBV7-9 to TRBJ2-7; D may be TRBD1 (6 bases). The receptor comes from an adult woman with Graves' disease, either hyperthyroidism or ophthalmopathy (not recorded which). Here the CDR3 reads CASGGQTYEQYF. CDR3 nucleotides: TGTGCCAGCGGCGGACAGACGTACGAGCAGTACTTC.